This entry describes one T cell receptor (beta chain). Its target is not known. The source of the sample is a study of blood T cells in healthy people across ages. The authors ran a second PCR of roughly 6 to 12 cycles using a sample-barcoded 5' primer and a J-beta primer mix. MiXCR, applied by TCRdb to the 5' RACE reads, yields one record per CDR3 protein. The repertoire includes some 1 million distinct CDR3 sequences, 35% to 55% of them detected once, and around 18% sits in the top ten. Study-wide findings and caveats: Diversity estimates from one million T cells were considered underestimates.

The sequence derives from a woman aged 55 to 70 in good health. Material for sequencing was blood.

This chain's CDR3 is CASSYSEQGGGYTF. The CDR3 nucleotides read TGTGCCAGCAGTTACTCGGAACAGGGAGGAGGCTACACCTTC. The chain is built from TRBV6-2 or TRBV6-3 and TRBJ1-2; D possibly corresponds to TRBD1 (6 bases). Germline CDR1 reads MNHEY; CDR2 reads SVGEGT. Trimming took off 0 bases at V and 8 bases at J, with 13 bases between the two ends. The CDR3 length is 14 residues.